The 31 T cell receptor beta chains below were found in one sample sequenced in a study of CD8 T cells in Susac syndrome. Reverse transcription of about 0.5 to 1 ug RNA was carried out with random hexamers. TCRdb recomputed calls from the immunoSEQ multiplex PCR reads with MiXCR, one row per CDR3 protein. The sample gives 350,000 to 550,000 distinct CDR3 sequences, about 85% of which show up once; approximately 0.12% is in the top ten. Material for sequencing was CD8+ T cells from PBMCs. The receptor source for this set is a human donor with multiple sclerosis.

CDR3 sequence reads: CASSFDGTDTTYEQYF. The CDR3 bases are TGTGCCAGCAGCTTCGACGGGACAGACACTACCTACGAGCAGTACTTC. The chain is built from TRBV11-2 and TRBJ2-7; 7 bases are shared with TRBD1. CDR3 length: 16 amino acids. Germline V gene sequence: CDR1 SGHAT, CDR2 FQNNGV. V trimming: 3 bases; J trimming: 2 bases; junction bases outside the gene matches: 10. Full variable domain (remainder filled in from reference TRBV11-2 and TRBJ2-7): EAGVAQSPRYKIIEKRQSVAFWCNPISGHATLYWYQQILGQGPKLLIQFQNNGVVDDSQLPKDRFSAERLKGVDSTLKIQPAKLEDSAVYLCASSFDGTDTTYEQYFGPGTRLTVT.

The gene calls are TRBV24-1 and TRBJ1-5; perhaps TRBD1 as D (6 bases). V shed 8 bases and J shed 2 bases, with 21 bases lying between them. Germline V gene lookup returns CDR1 KGHDR and CDR2 SFDVKD. CDR3 size: 17 residues. Written as DNA, the CDR3 is TGTGCCACCACCTTAGTCCAGGGGCCAGGAGGCAATCAGCCCCAGCATTTT. It yields the protein CATTLVQGPGGNQPQHF.

The chain combines TRBV27 with TRBJ2-7; D assignment may be TRBD1 or TRBD2 (5 bases each). The germline gives CDR1 MNHEY, CDR2 SMNVEV (reference sequence). The length of the CDR3 is 12 residues. Deletions cut 6 bases from V and 4 bases from J, with 10 bases between. CDR3 nucleotide sequence: TGTGCCAGCAGGGGACCCCTTTACGAGCAGTACTTC. This sequence encodes CASRGPLYEQYF.

This chain uses TRBV21-1 with TRBJ2-7; the D call TRBD2 from the table was never checked on the DNA. TRBV21-1 is given as a pseudogene. The CDR3 covers 16 residues. DNA for the CDR3: TGTGCCAGCAGCTTGAGAAAGCGGGAGCCGACCTACGAGCAGTACTTC. Translated: CASSLRKREPTYEQYF.

A few counts support this clonotype. This sequence joins TRBV5-1 and TRBJ2-3, with TRBD1 identical over 7 bases. The CDR3 consists of 14 residues. Germline V lookup: CDR1 SGHRS, CDR2 YFSETQ. Losses at the gene ends were 4 bases for V and 4 bases for J; bases not matched to a gene: 6. CDR3 residues: CASSAGQGADTQYF. The CDR3 bases are TGCGCCAGCAGCGCTGGGCAGGGGGCAGATACGCAGTATTTT.

The V gene is TRBV27, the J gene TRBJ2-7; 10 nucleotides line up with TRBD2. V shed 0 bases and J 0 bases; nucleotides not matched to a gene: 2. Germline V gene lookup returns CDR1 MNHEY and CDR2 SMNVEV (reference sequence). The CDR3 runs to 16 residues. The CDR3 nucleotides read TGTGCCAGCAGTTTATCCGGACTAGCGGACTCCTACGAGCAGTACTTC. Translation gives CASSLSGLADSYEQYF.

This clonotype appeared once. The chain couples TRBV25-1 to TRBJ1-1, with D possibly being TRBD1 (5 bases). The ends were cut back, 8 bases at V and 6 bases at J, with 16 bases in the middle. The CDR3 is made up of 13 amino acids. CDR1 is MGHDK, CDR2 SYGVNS, per germline. The CDR3 DNA sequence: TGTGCCAGCGGGGCCGCCGGAGGGGCTGAAGCTTTCTTT. This gives the protein CASGAAGGAEAFF. The full variable domain, its missing parts supplied by reference TRBV25-1 and TRBJ1-1, is EADIYQTPRYLVIGTGKKITLECSQTMGHDKMYWYQQDPGMELHLIHYSYGVNSTEKGDLSSESTVSRIRTEHFPLTLESARPSHTSQYLCASGAAGGAEAFFGQGTRLTVV.

This clonotype was counted a single time. The chain carries TRBV3-1 and TRBJ2-7; 11 bases align to TRBD2. Germline CDR1 reads LGHDT; CDR2 reads YNNKEL (reference sequence). This CDR3 region has 16 residues. The J segment lost 6 bases and the V segment lost 0 bases, leaving 7 bases of the junction unmatched. CDR3 region: CASSQEDSGGVSEQYF. CDR3 DNA: TGTGCCAGCAGCCAAGAGGATAGCGGGGGGGTCTCCGAGCAGTACTTC.

The chain links TRBV9 to TRBJ2-7; D is perhaps TRBD2 (7 bases). Germline lookup yields CDR1 SGDLS and CDR2 YYNGEE. Trimming took 3 bases from V and 2 from J, leaving 21 bases between them. The CDR3 has 17 amino acids. The DNA of the CDR3 is TGTGCCAGCAGCGCATTCCCGGGGGGCCGACCAACCTACGAGCAGTACTTC. It encodes CASSAFPGGRPTYEQYF.

The chain has TRBV12-3 or TRBV12-4 and TRBJ2-7; 8 bases are a match to TRBD1. V lost 5 bases to trimming and J lost 3 bases; unmatched junction nucleotides: 9. The length of the CDR3 is 15 residues. CDR3 DNA sequence: TGTGCCAGCAGTAACATACAGGGGGGATTCTACGAGCAGTACTTC. Translated, it gives CASSNIQGGFYEQYF.

The chain couples TRBV5-6 to TRBJ2-7; D may be TRBD1 (6 bases). Trimming removed 0 bases at V and 9 bases at J, with 13 bases between. This CDR3 has 13 amino acids. Per the germline V gene, CDR1 is SGHDT and CDR2 is YYEEEE. This CDR3 is CASSLVDSGTQYF. Here the CDR3 DNA reads TGTGCCAGCAGCTTGGTGGACAGCGGAACGCAGTACTTC.

V gene TRBV27 combines with J gene TRBJ2-5, with D possibly being TRBD2 (5 bases). Trimming took 0 bases from V and 1 from J, leaving 9 bases between them. Germline V gene data show CDR1 as MNHEY and CDR2 as SMNVEV (reference sequence). This CDR3 has 15 residues. In nucleotides, the CDR3 is TGTGCCAGCAGTTTATCGGTGGGAGCCCAAGAGACCCAGTACTTC. It yields the protein CASSLSVGAQETQYF.

This chain connects TRBV20-1 to TRBJ1-5, with 8 bases lining up with TRBD1. V shed 5 bases and J 7 bases; nucleotides not matched to a gene: 10. The CDR3 totals 14 residues. Germline V gene lookup returns CDR1 DFQATT and CDR2 SNEGSKA (reference sequence). The CDR3 coding sequence is TGCAGTGCTTACCCAGGGGGCTGGGACCAGCCCCAGCATTTT. Amino acids: CSAYPGGWDQPQHF.

V is TRBV27 and J is TRBJ2-1; D is unresolved. The V gene lost 7 bases and the J gene lost 3 bases, with 4 bases spanning the gap. Germline V lookup: CDR1 MNHEY, CDR2 SMNVEV (reference sequence). This CDR3 comprises 11 residues. In DNA form, the CDR3 reads TGTGCCAGCACTTACTACAATGAGCAGTTCTTC. Residues: CASTYYNEQFF.

CDR3 sequence (DNA): TGTGCCAGCAGCCAAGATTACGGACTAGCGGGGGGCCACTCCTACAATGAGCAGTTCTTC. This gives the protein CASSQDYGLAGGHSYNEQFF. J is TRBJ2-1 and V is TRBV3-1, with 14 bases matching TRBD2. CDR3 length: 20 amino acids. Germline V gives CDR1 LGHDT, CDR2 YNNKEL (reference sequence). Trimming at V came to 0 bases and at J to 0 bases, leaving 7 bases not matched to a gene.

This rearrangement joins TRBV5-4 to TRBJ1-2; D remains ambiguous. V was pared by 2 bases and J by 7 bases, with 12 bases between. The CDR3 loop spans 13 amino acids. Germline-derived CDR1 and CDR2 are SGHNT and YYREEE (reference sequence). CDR3 bases: TGTGCCAGCAGCTTCATGGGGAGTAGTGGCTACACCTTC. This codes for CASSFMGSSGYTF.

This chain joins TRBV27 and TRBJ2-3, with a possible D match to TRBD2 (5 bases). This CDR3 has 15 amino acids. V was cut by 6 bases and J by 1 base, with 14 bases left in between. The V gene's germline CDR1 is MNHEY and CDR2 SMNVEV (reference sequence). CDR3 sequence reads: CASSSPGYGTDTQYF. The CDR3 DNA sequence: TGTGCCAGCAGCTCGCCGGGATATGGCACAGATACGCAGTATTTT.

The CDR3 is CAISEAISSGNTIYF. The CDR3 DNA reads as TGTGCCATCAGTGAGGCGATCAGCTCTGGAAACACCATATATTTT. The chain couples TRBV10-3 to TRBJ1-3; D is undetermined. V lost 2 bases, J lost 0 bases, and 8 bases lay in between. This CDR3 is 15 amino acids long. Germline CDR1 reads ENHRY; CDR2 reads SYGVKD.

On this clonotype: An end of the junction differs from the germline gene, which may be a read error. The chain uses TRBV7-7 and TRBJ2-1, with D perhaps matching TRBD2 (7 bases). CDR3 length: 14 amino acids. CDR1 is SSHAT and CDR2 is FNYEAQ in the germline V gene (reference sequence). CDR3 sequence (DNA): TGTGCTAGCAGCTTAGCAACAGGGAGGGGTGAGCAGTTCTTC. Its translation is CASSLATGRGEQFF.

The rearrangement links TRBV5-1 to TRBJ1-2, with a possible D match to TRBD1 (5 bases). Germline-derived CDR1 and CDR2 are SGHRS and YFSETQ. This CDR3 comprises 13 residues. The V end lost 0 bases, the J end lost 7 bases, and 10 bases lay between the germline ends. The CDR3 coding sequence is TGCGCCAGCAGCTTGGCAGGGCTGGGTGGCTACACCTTC. Protein sequence: CASSLAGLGGYTF.

The chain uses TRBV30 and TRBJ2-7; D gene uncertain. The CDR3 totals 14 residues. Looked up from germline, CDR1 is GTSNPN and CDR2 is SVGIG (reference sequence). The germline V and J ends were trimmed by 2 bases and 4 bases, with 15 bases remaining between them. In DNA form, the CDR3 reads TGTGCCTGGAGTTCAGAACTAAGTCCTTACGAGCAGTACTTC. Protein product: CAWSSELSPYEQYF.

This clonotype was detected only a few times. The gene calls are TRBV19 and TRBJ2-7; 11 bases agree with TRBD1. The germline gives CDR1 LNHDA, CDR2 SQIVND (reference sequence). The CDR3 runs 15 residues. Trimming removed 5 bases from V and 4 bases from J; junction bases left unmatched: 7. The CDR3 region has the DNA TGTGCCAGTAGTTTTTCCGGGACAGGGGGATACGAGCAGTACTTC. Translating it yields CASSFSGTGGYEQYF.

V and J are TRBV12-3 or TRBV12-4 and TRBJ2-7; 10 nucleotides agree with TRBD2. V lost 4 bases and J lost 0; bases outside the gene matches: 6. This CDR3 has 16 amino acids. Here the CDR3 reads CASSSHWTSGSYEQYF. CDR3 nucleotide sequence: TGTGCCAGCAGTTCCCACTGGACTAGCGGCTCCTACGAGCAGTACTTC.

This clonotype appeared once. This chain uses TRBV30 with TRBJ2-7, with D perhaps TRBD1 or TRBD2 (5 bases each). The V and J ends lost 8 bases and 2 bases respectively, with 13 bases between them. The CDR3 has 12 amino acids. Per the germline V gene, CDR1 is GTSNPN and CDR2 is SVGIG (reference sequence). The CDR3 sequence: CALAGTAYEQYF. CDR3 in DNA: TGTGCCCTAGCCGGGACCGCCTACGAGCAGTACTTC. Full variable domain (outside the CDR3, taken from reference TRBV30 and TRBJ2-7): SQTIHQWPATLVQPVGSPLSLECTVEGTSNPNLYWYRQAAGRGLQLLFYSVGIGQISSEVPQNLSASRPQDRQFILSSKKLLLSDSGFYLCALAGTAYEQYFGPGTRLTVT.

This rearrangement joins TRBV28 to TRBJ2-2; TRBD1 or TRBD2 may be the D gene (6 bases each). The germline V gene encodes CDR1 MDHEN and CDR2 SYDVKM. Between the trimmed V and J ends, which lost 3 bases and 3 bases, there was a span of 8 bases. This CDR3 spans 14 amino acids. The CDR3 DNA is TGTGCCAGCAGTTTTCGGGGGCACACCGGGGAGCTGTTTTTT. This translates into CASSFRGHTGELFF.

This clonotype was seen just once. The chain joins TRBV7-6 to TRBJ2-5, with D possibly TRBD2 on 5 matching bases. CDR3 size: 15 residues. Germline V CDR1 and CDR2: SGHVS, FNYEAQ. V shed 3 bases and J shed 5 bases, with 16 bases lying between them. CDR3 region: CASSFSPVASETQYF. In nucleotides, the CDR3 is TGTGCCAGCAGCTTCAGCCCGGTAGCGTCGGAGACCCAGTACTTC.

V is TRBV12-3 or TRBV12-4 and J is TRBJ1-4, with D unresolved. This CDR3 has 13 amino acids. Trimming cost V 6 bases and J 3 bases, with 8 bases left between them. Here the CDR3 DNA reads TGTGCCAGCAGAAAAGCGGCTAATGAAAAACTGTTTTTT. Protein product: CASRKAANEKLFF.

The J gene is TRBJ1-1, the V gene TRBV5-1; D remains ambiguous. This CDR3 is built from 15 residues. V was pared by 5 bases and J by 0 bases, with 14 bases between. Germline lookup yields CDR1 SGHRS and CDR2 YFSETQ. The CDR3 is CASSLWAEMNTEAFF. The CDR3 coding sequence is TGCGCCAGCAGTCTTTGGGCTGAGATGAACACTGAAGCTTTCTTT.

The CDR3, as DNA: TGTGCCAGCAGTGAAGGATATAGCAATCAGCCCCAGCATTTT. Its translation: CASSEGYSNQPQHF. The rearrangement links TRBV2 to TRBJ1-5; no clear D gene. Germline V gene data show CDR1 as SNHLY and CDR2 as FYNNEI. The ends were cut back, 1 base at V and 0 bases at J, with 4 bases in the middle. The CDR3 sequence is 14 residues long. The whole variable domain, remainder taken from reference TRBV2 and TRBJ1-5, is EPEVTQTPSHQVTQMGQEVILRCVPISNHLYFYWYRQILGQKVEFLVSFYNNEISEKSEIFDDQFSVERPDGSNFTLKIRSTKLEDSAMYFCASSEGYSNQPQHFGDGTRLSIL.

The chain couples TRBV6-2 or TRBV6-3 to TRBJ2-7; 13 bases align to TRBD2. The trim removed 0 bases at V and 0 bases at J, leaving 17 bases unmatched. Germline CDR1 is MNHEY and CDR2 is SVGEGT. The CDR3 sequence is 22 residues long. The CDR3 sequence: CASSYSVGGGETSGRLSYEQYF. Written as DNA, the CDR3 is TGTGCCAGCAGTTACTCGGTGGGAGGGGGCGAGACTAGCGGGAGGCTCTCCTACGAGCAGTACTTC.

The CDR3 DNA reads TGTGCCAGCATGGGGGCCTGGGGTGAAAAACTGTTTTTT. Residues: CASMGAWGEKLFF. The chain joins TRBV12-3 or TRBV12-4 to TRBJ1-4; D is possibly TRBD1 (6 bases). Trimming took 7 bases from V and 7 from J, leaving 13 bases between them. CDR3 length: 13 amino acids.